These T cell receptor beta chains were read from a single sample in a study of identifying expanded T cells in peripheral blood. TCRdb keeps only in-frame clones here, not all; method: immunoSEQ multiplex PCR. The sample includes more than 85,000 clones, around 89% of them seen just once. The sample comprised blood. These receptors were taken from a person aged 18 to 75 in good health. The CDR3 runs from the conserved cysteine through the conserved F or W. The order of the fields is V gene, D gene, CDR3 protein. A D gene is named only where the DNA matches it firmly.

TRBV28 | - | CASTLTGPGEKLFF
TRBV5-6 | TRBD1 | CASSLGQGGTQYF
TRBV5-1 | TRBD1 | CASSLGRTGFSGANVLTF
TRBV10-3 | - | CAIKSTPGTEAFF
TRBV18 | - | CASSPPLSQETQYF
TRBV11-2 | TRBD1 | CASSPRTGEGDTQYF
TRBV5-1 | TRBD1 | CASSKQGATSNEQFF
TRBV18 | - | CASSPRYSSTDTQYF
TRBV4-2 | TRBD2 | CASSQDVAGGLKTQYF
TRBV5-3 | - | CARSLVQRADQETQYF
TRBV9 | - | CASSTTGGNTIYF
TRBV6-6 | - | CASRTAEKLFF
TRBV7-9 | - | CASSSKRQSISYEQYF
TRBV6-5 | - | CASSREGDGYTF
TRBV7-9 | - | CASGSRGGFQETQYF
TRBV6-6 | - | CASPVPGTGELFF
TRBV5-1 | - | CASSLLEDYGYTF
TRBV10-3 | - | CAISSGGNTEAFF
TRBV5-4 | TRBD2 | CASSGTGGSYEQYF
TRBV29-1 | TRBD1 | CSARPTGGDGYTF
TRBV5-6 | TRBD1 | CASSSWTGGPRSYEQYF
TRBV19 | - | CASSIGPGAGGYTF
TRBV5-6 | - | CASSLVGRSSYEQYF
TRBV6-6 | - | CASKAVLDTEAFF
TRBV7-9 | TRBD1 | CASSVGQGVDTIYF
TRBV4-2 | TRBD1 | CASSPGVDRGQETQYF
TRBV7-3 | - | CASSLQGGGITEAFF
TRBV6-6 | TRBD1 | CAGRTGTGFEKLFF
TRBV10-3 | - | CAISESTPGTEAFF
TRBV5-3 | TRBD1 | CARSRDRAGGGYTF
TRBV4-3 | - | CASSQGTGMNTEAFF
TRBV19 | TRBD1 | CASRETGSPSEETQYF
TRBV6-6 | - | CASTAGTPGVTEAFF
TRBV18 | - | CASSPGGGNEQYF
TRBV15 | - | CATSRDRGAGELFF
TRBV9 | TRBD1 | CASSARTGFEEQFF
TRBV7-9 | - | CASSLHATNEKLFF
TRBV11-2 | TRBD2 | CASSRGLAGIENTGELFF
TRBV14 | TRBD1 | CASSQPGGERNTEAFF
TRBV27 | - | CASSLQVLSPEQYF
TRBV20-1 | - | CSGFGGDEQYF
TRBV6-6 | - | CASSYKGTQYF
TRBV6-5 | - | CASSSSDSIYNYGYTF
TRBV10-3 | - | CAISESDPVRGYEQYF
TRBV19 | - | CASSIDSPGPNYGYTF